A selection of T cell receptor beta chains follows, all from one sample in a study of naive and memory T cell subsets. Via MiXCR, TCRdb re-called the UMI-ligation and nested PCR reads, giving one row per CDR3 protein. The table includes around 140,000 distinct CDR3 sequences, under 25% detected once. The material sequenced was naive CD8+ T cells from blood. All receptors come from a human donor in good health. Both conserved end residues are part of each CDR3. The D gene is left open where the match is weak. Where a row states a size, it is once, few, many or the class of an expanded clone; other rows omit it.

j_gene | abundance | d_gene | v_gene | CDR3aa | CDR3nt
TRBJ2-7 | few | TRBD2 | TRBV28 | CASSFAGTTYEQYF | TGTGCCAGCAGTTTCGCAGGGACTACCTACGAGCAGTACTTC
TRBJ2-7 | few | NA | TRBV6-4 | CASSDDSSYEQYF | TGTGCCAGCAGTGACGACAGCTCCTACGAGCAGTACTTC
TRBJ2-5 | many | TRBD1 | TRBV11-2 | CASSPDRGRETQYF | TGTGCCAGCAGCCCCGACAGGGGGCGAGAGACCCAGTACTTC
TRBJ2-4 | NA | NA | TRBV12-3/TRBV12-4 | CASSLGGGEDIQYF | TGTGCCAGCAGTCTCGGAGGGGGCGAGGACATTCAGTACTTC
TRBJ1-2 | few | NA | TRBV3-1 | CASSHFPGRKHYGYTF | TGTGCCAGCAGCCATTTTCCGGGACGGAAACACTATGGCTACACCTTC
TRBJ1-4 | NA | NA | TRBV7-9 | CASSSSWDEKLFF | TGTGCCAGCAGCTCGAGTTGGGACGAGAAACTGTTTTTT
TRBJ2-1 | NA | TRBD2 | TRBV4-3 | CASSQGTSGPYNEQFF | TGCGCCAGCAGCCAAGGTACTAGCGGGCCGTACAATGAGCAGTTCTTC
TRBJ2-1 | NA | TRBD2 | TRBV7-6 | CASSLDFERDYNEQFF | TGTGCCAGCAGCTTGGATTTCGAGCGGGACTACAATGAGCAGTTCTTC
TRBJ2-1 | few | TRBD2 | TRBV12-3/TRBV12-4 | CASSFTLPVTSGRAGASSYNEQFF | TGTGCCAGCAGTTTCACTCTACCCGTGACTAGCGGGAGGGCGGGCGCTAGCTCCTACAATGAGCAGTTCTTC
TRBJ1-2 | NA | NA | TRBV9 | CASSAGGRGYGYTF | TGTGCCAGCAGCGCTGGGGGCAGGGGCTATGGCTACACCTTC
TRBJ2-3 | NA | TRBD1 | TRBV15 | CATSEVDRVVADTQYF | TGTGCCACCTCCGAAGTCGACAGGGTGGTTGCAGATACGCAGTATTTT
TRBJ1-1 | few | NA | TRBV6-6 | CASSYDERGTEAFF | TGTGCCAGCAGTTACGACGAGAGAGGGACTGAAGCTTTCTTT
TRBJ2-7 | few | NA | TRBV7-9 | CASSPRGARFGYEQYF | TGTGCCAGCAGCCCTCGGGGGGCTAGATTCGGTTACGAGCAGTACTTC
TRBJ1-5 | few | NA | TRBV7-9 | CASSPLSSINQPQHF | TGTGCCAGCAGCCCCCTCAGTTCCATAAATCAGCCCCAGCATTTT
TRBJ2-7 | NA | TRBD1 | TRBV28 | CASSFFSRQGQYF | TGTGCCAGCAGTTTTTTCTCCCGACAGGGACAGTACTTC
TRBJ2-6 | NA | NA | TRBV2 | CATLSLGSGANVLTF | TGTGCCACTTTGTCACTGGGCTCTGGGGCCAACGTCCTGACTTTC
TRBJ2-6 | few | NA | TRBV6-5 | CASTLTVQTGANVLTF | TGTGCCAGCACCCTGACAGTTCAGACTGGGGCCAACGTCCTGACTTTC
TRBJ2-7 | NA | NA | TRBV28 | CASSEGRFYEQYF | TGTGCCAGCAGCGAGGGACGGTTCTACGAGCAGTACTTC
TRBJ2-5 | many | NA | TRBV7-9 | CASSLGVQETQYF | TGTGCCAGCAGCTTGGGGGTCCAAGAGACCCAGTACTTC
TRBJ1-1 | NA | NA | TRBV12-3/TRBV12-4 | CASSFGASTEAFF | TGTGCCAGCAGTTTTGGGGCGAGCACTGAAGCTTTCTTT
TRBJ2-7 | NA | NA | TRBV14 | CASRQGPRESSYEQYF | TGTGCCAGCAGGCAAGGCCCGCGCGAGAGCTCCTACGAGCAGTACTTC
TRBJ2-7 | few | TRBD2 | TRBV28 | CASSRGLAVSYEQYF | TGTGCCAGCAGCCGGGGACTAGCGGTCTCCTACGAGCAGTACTTC
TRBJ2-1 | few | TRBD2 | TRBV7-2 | CASSLNSGSSDEQFF | TGTGCCAGCAGCTTGAATAGCGGGAGCAGCGATGAGCAGTTCTTC
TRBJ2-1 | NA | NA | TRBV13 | CASSLEGTAYNEQFF | TGTGCCAGCAGCTTAGAGGGCACCGCTTACAATGAGCAGTTCTTC
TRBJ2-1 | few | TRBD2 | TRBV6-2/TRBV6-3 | CASGLATVYNEQFF | TGTGCCAGCGGACTAGCGACCGTCTACAATGAGCAGTTCTTC
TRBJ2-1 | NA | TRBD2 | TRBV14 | CASSQEELAGAQFF | TGTGCCAGCAGCCAAGAAGAGCTAGCGGGAGCCCAGTTCTTC
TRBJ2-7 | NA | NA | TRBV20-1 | CSAEEGPGYEQYF | TGCAGTGCAGAGGAAGGCCCGGGCTACGAGCAGTACTTC
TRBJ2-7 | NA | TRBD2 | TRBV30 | CAWSTIAGYEQYF | TGTGCCTGGAGTACGATAGCGGGCTACGAGCAGTACTTC
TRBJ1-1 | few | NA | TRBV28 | CASSFGGEAFF | TGTGCCAGCAGTTTCGGGGGCGAAGCTTTCTTT
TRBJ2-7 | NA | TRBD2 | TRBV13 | CASSLVLAGGHEQYF | TGTGCCAGCAGCTTAGTTCTAGCGGGAGGCCACGAGCAGTACTTC
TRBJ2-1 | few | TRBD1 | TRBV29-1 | CSVIPTGGFSYNEQFF | TGCAGCGTTATACCCACAGGGGGCTTCTCCTACAATGAGCAGTTCTTC
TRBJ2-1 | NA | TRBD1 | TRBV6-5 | CASSHQGVDEQFF | TGTGCCAGCAGTCACCAGGGGGTTGATGAGCAGTTCTTC
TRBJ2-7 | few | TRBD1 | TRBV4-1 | CASSQDEQGDYEQYF | TGCGCCAGCAGCCAAGACGAACAGGGGGACTACGAGCAGTACTTC
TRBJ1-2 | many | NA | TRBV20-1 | CSARLLGSYGYTF | TGCAGTGCTAGATTGCTGGGGTCCTATGGCTACACCTTC
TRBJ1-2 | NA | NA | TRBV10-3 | CAIRLDGGSGYTF | TGTGCCATCAGACTGGACGGGGGCAGTGGCTACACCTTC
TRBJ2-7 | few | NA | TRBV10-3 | CAISPAVSSYEQYF | TGTGCCATCAGTCCGGCAGTGAGCTCCTACGAGCAGTACTTC
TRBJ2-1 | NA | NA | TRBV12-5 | CASGLVLLGPYNEQFF | TGTGCTAGTGGTTTGGTACTCCTGGGGCCCTACAATGAGCAGTTCTTC
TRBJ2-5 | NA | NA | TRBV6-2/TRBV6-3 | CASSSPGDSKETQYF | TGTGCCAGCAGTTCTCCGGGAGATTCCAAAGAGACCCAGTACTTC
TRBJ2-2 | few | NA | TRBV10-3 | CAISGAAAQNTGELFF | TGTGCCATCAGTGGGGCGGCGGCTCAGAACACCGGGGAGCTGTTTTTT
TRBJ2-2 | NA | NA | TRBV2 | CASSDGSSTGELFF | TGTGCCAGCAGTGACGGGTCTAGCACCGGGGAGCTGTTTTTT
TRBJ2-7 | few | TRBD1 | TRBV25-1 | CASSPGTGSFYEQYF | TGTGCCAGCAGTCCCGGGACAGGGTCCTTCTACGAGCAGTACTTC
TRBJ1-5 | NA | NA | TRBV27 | CASSPTEVGPAQHF | TGTGCCAGCAGTCCCACGGAAGTTGGGCCAGCCCAGCATTTT
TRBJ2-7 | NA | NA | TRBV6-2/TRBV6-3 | CASSTAGGGISYEQYF | TGTGCCAGCAGTACCGCCGGAGGGGGTATTTCCTACGAGCAGTACTTC
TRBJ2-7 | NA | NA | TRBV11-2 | CASSFGSYEQYF | TGTGCCAGCAGCTTTGGCAGCTACGAGCAGTACTTC
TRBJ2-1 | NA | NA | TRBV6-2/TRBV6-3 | CASTVDRGDEQFF | TGTGCCAGCACCGTAGATAGAGGCGATGAGCAGTTCTTC
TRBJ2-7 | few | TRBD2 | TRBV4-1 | CASSPVAGEQYF | TGCGCCAGCAGCCCCGTAGCGGGAGAGCAGTACTTC
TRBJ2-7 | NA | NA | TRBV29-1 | CSVEFFAGLTNSYEQYF | TGCAGCGTCGAATTCTTCGCAGGACTCACGAACTCCTACGAGCAGTACTTC
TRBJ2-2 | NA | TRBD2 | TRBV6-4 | CASRVLAGTGELFF | TGTGCCAGCAGAGTACTAGCGGGGACCGGGGAGCTGTTTTTT
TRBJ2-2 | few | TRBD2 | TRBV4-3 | CASATDSGRASNTGELFF | TGCGCCAGCGCCACTGACAGCGGGAGGGCCTCGAACACCGGGGAGCTGTTTTTT
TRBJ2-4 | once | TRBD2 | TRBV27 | CASAGTSVRNIQYF | TGTGCCAGTGCCGGGACTAGCGTACGGAACATTCAGTACTTC
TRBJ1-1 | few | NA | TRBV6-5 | CASSPIFYTEAFF | TGTGCCAGCAGCCCCATCTTCTACACTGAAGCTTTCTTT
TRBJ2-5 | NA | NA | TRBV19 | CASSIQEGETQYF | TGTGCCAGTAGTATTCAGGAAGGGGAGACCCAGTACTTC